The 22 T cell receptor beta chains listed next were all sequenced from one sample in a study of T cell repertoires in cytomegalovirus infection. No antigen has been assigned to these receptors. TCRdb re-called the reads with MiXCR, one entry per CDR3 protein. The sample contains more than 95,000 distinct CDR3 sequences, more than 25% of which appear only once. This specimen consisted of CD8+ T cells from cultured PBMCs, obtained from culture after CMV antigen stimulation. These receptors were taken from a human donor in good health (CMV status not recorded). Some clones in this sample may be carry-over from other donors' samples.

This clonotype was seen repeatedly, ten times or more. The DNA for the CDR3 is TGTGCCAGCAGCGGGGGACAGGGCTACGAGCAGTACTTC. It yields the protein CASSGGQGYEQYF. V usage is TRBV7-6 and J usage is TRBJ2-7, with 9 bases lining up with TRBD1. V lost 5 bases and J lost 3; bases outside the gene matches: 2. The CDR3 totals 13 residues. Per the germline V gene, CDR1 is SGHVS and CDR2 is FNYEAQ.

Ten or more counts support this clonotype. The rearrangement links TRBV4-1 to TRBJ2-1; 10 bases fit TRBD1. With 4 bases clipped from V and 4 bases from J, the junction kept 7 bases outside the gene matches. Germline lookup yields CDR1 MGHRA and CDR2 YSYEKL. This CDR3 region has 16 residues. CDR3 DNA sequence: TGCGCCAGCAGCCCCGAGCCGGGACAGGGGTACAATGAGCAGTTCTTC. This encodes CASSPEPGQGYNEQFF.

This chain uses TRBV27 with TRBJ2-1, with TRBD1 matching over 9 bases. With 0 bases clipped from V and 4 bases from J, the junction kept 10 bases outside the gene matches. CDR3 length equals 18 residues. In germline, CDR1 is MNHEY, CDR2 SMNVEV (reference sequence). DNA of the CDR3: TGTGCCAGCAGTTTATCGAGTGCCGGGACAGGGATATACAATGAGCAGTTCTTC. Encoded protein: CASSLSSAGTGIYNEQFF.

A few counts support this clonotype. The chain recombines TRBV7-6 with TRBJ2-7, with 9 bases matching TRBD1. The junction had 11 bases not matched to a gene; V was cut back by 5 bases and J by 6 bases. Germline V gene lookup returns CDR1 SGHVS and CDR2 FNYEAQ. The CDR3 totals 15 residues. This CDR3 is CASSRFPGTGSEQYF. The CDR3 nucleotides are TGTGCCAGCAGCCGCTTTCCCGGGACAGGGAGCGAGCAGTACTTC.

This clonotype was counted a few times. The chain has TRBV12-3 or TRBV12-4 and TRBJ1-6; D uncertain. V shed 3 bases and J shed 0 bases, with 15 bases lying between them. The CDR3 extends over 18 amino acids. This CDR3 reads CASSFYAHPSSYNSPLHF. The CDR3 coding sequence is TGTGCCAGCAGTTTCTATGCTCACCCGAGCTCCTATAATTCACCCCTCCACTTT.

The chain joins TRBV5-4 to TRBJ1-1; D remains unclear. Trimming took 0 bases from V and 1 from J, leaving 7 bases between them. CDR1 is SGHNT and CDR2 is YYREEE in the germline V gene (reference sequence). This CDR3 is 14 amino acids long. The chain's CDR3 is CASSLAVGNTEAFF. DNA of the CDR3: TGTGCCAGCAGCTTGGCTGTGGGGAACACTGAAGCTTTCTTT.

This clonotype was observed many times. CDR3 sequence reads: CASSFTGTEQFF. Here the CDR3 DNA reads TGTGCCAGCAGCTTTACAGGGACTGAGCAGTTCTTC. The chain is built from TRBV28 and TRBJ2-1; TRBD1 might be the D (6 bases). The CDR3 loop spans 12 amino acids. V was pared by 6 bases and J by 9 bases, with 12 bases between. Germline CDR1 reads MDHEN; CDR2 reads SYDVKM. Variable domain in full (rest from reference TRBV28 and TRBJ2-1): DVKVTQSSRYLVKRTGEKVFLECVQDMDHENMFWYRQDPGLGLRLIYFSYDVKMKEKGDIPEGYSVSREKKERFSLILESASTNQTSMYLCASSFTGTEQFFGPGTRLTVL.

The CDR3 DNA is TGTGCCAGCAGTTTAGGGGGGTCCCCTGACTCTACGGGCTACGAGCAGTACTTC. Residues: CASSLGGSPDSTGYEQYF. The chain carries TRBV28 and TRBJ2-7; D perhaps matches TRBD2 (6 bases). The germline V and J ends were trimmed by 2 bases and 3 bases, with 23 bases remaining between them. The CDR3 contains 18 residues. The germline V gene encodes CDR1 MDHEN and CDR2 SYDVKM.

The chain is built from TRBV3-1 and TRBJ2-1; 8 bases match TRBD2. The CDR3 covers 16 residues. Germline CDR1 reads LGHDT; CDR2 reads YNNKEL (reference sequence). The V gene end was trimmed by 4 bases and the J gene end by 1 base; junction bases not matched to a gene: 6. The CDR3 coding sequence is TGTGCCAGCAGCCCCCTCGGGGGGGGATCCTACAATGAGCAGTTCTTC. It codes for CASSPLGGGSYNEQFF.

This clonotype was counted only a few times. The gene calls are TRBV27 and TRBJ2-7; 10 bases fit TRBD2. Trimming removed 5 bases from V and 4 bases from J; junction bases left unmatched: 2. The germline V gene encodes CDR1 MNHEY and CDR2 SMNVEV (reference sequence). The CDR3 runs to 13 residues. In nucleotides, the CDR3 is TGTGCCAGCAGTAGCGGGGGGGCTTACGAGCAGTACTTC. Protein product: CASSSGGAYEQYF.

This clonotype was observed many times. The chain joins TRBV7-8 to TRBJ1-1; tentatively, D is TRBD1 (6 bases). Germline CDR1 reads SGHVS; CDR2 reads FQNEAQ. The V end lost 5 bases, the J end lost 7 bases, and 11 bases lay between the germline ends. This CDR3 contains 12 residues. The CDR3 region is CASSQGYHEAFF. The CDR3 DNA reads TGTGCCAGCAGCCAGGGGTACCATGAAGCTTTCTTT.

The chain is built from TRBV7-9 and TRBJ1-4; 10 positions agree with TRBD1. The ends lost 2 bases at V and 7 bases at J; junction bases unmatched: 4. Germline V gene data show CDR1 as SEHNR and CDR2 as FQNEAQ (reference sequence). This CDR3 comprises 15 residues. The CDR3 here is CASSLTRDRGEKLFF. The CDR3 bases are TGTGCCAGCAGCTTAACCCGGGACAGGGGTGAAAAACTGTTTTTT.

The chain couples TRBV7-2 to TRBJ2-7; D gene unclear. Trimming took 5 bases from V and 0 from J, leaving 14 bases between them. The CDR3 runs 15 residues. The germline V gene encodes CDR1 SGHTA and CDR2 FQGNSA. The CDR3 DNA reads TGTGCCAGCAGCCAGGAGCGCTTACCCTCCTACGAGCAGTACTTC. Amino acids: CASSQERLPSYEQYF.

The rearrangement links TRBV29-1 to TRBJ2-6; 7 bases are a match to TRBD1. V trimming: 3 bases; J trimming: 3 bases; junction bases outside the gene matches: 8. The CDR3 has 16 amino acids. The germline V gene encodes CDR1 SQVTM and CDR2 ANQGSEA. This CDR3 is CSVETGPIGGANVLTF. Written as DNA, the CDR3 is TGCAGCGTTGAGACAGGGCCAATCGGTGGGGCCAACGTCCTGACTTTC.

This clonotype was seen a handful of times. The chain carries TRBV7-9 and TRBJ1-1; D is possibly TRBD1 (6 bases). The CDR3 consists of 16 residues. The V gene lost 5 bases and the J gene lost 1 base, with 17 bases spanning the gap. Per the germline V gene, CDR1 is SEHNR and CDR2 is FQNEAQ (reference sequence). DNA for the CDR3: TGTGCCAGCAGCGCCTTTCCCACAGGGTCGAACACTGAAGCTTTCTTT. Translated: CASSAFPTGSNTEAFF.

This clonotype was seen a handful of times. CDR3 residues: CASSQDLGQGSNSPLHF. The CDR3 nucleotides read TGCGCCAGCAGCCAAGATCTGGGACAGGGCTCCAATTCACCCCTCCACTTT. This rearrangement joins TRBV4-3 to TRBJ1-6, with 9 bases identical to TRBD1. The V and J ends lost 0 bases and 7 bases, in that order; junction bases with no gene match: 7. CDR3 length: 17 residues. Per germline, CDR1 LGHNA and CDR2 YSLEER.

V gene TRBV7-2 combines with J gene TRBJ2-2, with 8 nucleotides matching TRBD1. Germline loops: CDR1 SGHTA, CDR2 FQGNSA. This CDR3 is 17 amino acids long. The trim removed 4 bases at V and 6 bases at J, leaving 13 bases unmatched. This CDR3 is CASSWAGGAGVAGELFF. CDR3 sequence (DNA): TGTGCCAGCAGCTGGGCAGGGGGCGCCGGGGTGGCCGGGGAGCTGTTTTTT.

CDR3 DNA: TGTGCCAGCAGTCGCGGACTAGCGGGGATGGAGGGCGAGCAGTACTTC. It yields the protein CASSRGLAGMEGEQYF. The chain links TRBV6-2 or TRBV6-3 to TRBJ2-7, with 12 nucleotides matching TRBD2. Germline trimming cut 5 bases from V and 6 bases from J; bases unmatched to any gene: 11. Germline V gives CDR1 MNHEY, CDR2 SVGEGT. The CDR3 loop spans 16 amino acids.

This clonotype came up many times. This chain connects TRBV6-1 to TRBJ1-1; unclear D gene. The CDR3 spans 15 residues. Trimming cost V 5 bases and J 3 bases, with 16 bases left between them. Germline CDR1 reads MNHNS; CDR2 reads SASEGT. This CDR3 reads CASSPRFGRYTEAFF. The CDR3 DNA reads TGTGCCAGCAGTCCGCGATTCGGTCGGTACACTGAAGCTTTCTTT.

J is TRBJ1-2 and V is TRBV20-1; D gene unclear. The CDR3 runs 13 residues. Germline V gene data show CDR1 as DFQATT and CDR2 as SNEGSKA (reference sequence). V lost 5 bases and J lost 6, with 16 bases in between. The CDR3 here is CSAQVSTHNGYTF. Here the CDR3 DNA reads TGCAGTGCTCAGGTGTCGACCCATAATGGCTACACCTTC.

This clonotype was detected ten times or more. The chain has TRBV7-2 and TRBJ1-5, with D unresolved. From germline, CDR1 is SGHTA and CDR2 FQGNSA. Trimming pared 1 base from V and 2 bases from J, leaving 12 bases between. CDR3 size: 16 residues. CDR3 nucleotides: TGTGCCAGCAGCTTAGACGGAGATGAAGGCAATCAGCCCCAGCATTTT. Translation: CASSLDGDEGNQPQHF.

In this sample, this clonotype turned up a few times. This chain links TRBV29-1 with TRBJ2-1; no reliable D call. The V end lost 2 bases, the J end lost 2 bases, and 10 bases lay between the germline ends. The CDR3 totals 14 residues. Germline-derived CDR1 and CDR2 are SQVTM and ANQGSEA. This chain's CDR3 is CSVEYASAYNEQFF. DNA for the CDR3: TGCAGCGTTGAATATGCGTCAGCCTACAATGAGCAGTTCTTC.